A single sample is the source of the 31 T cell receptor beta chains below, sequenced in a study of blood T cell repertoires in COVID-19. Clones were read by immunoSEQ multiplex PCR, and TCRdb kept only the in-frame ones, dropping some. The sample holds just over 300,000 clones, around 84% seen once. The sample was PBMCs or T cells enriched from blood (not recorded which). These receptor sequences come from a man aged 30 to 45 who had recovered from COVID-19.

This chain uses TRBV3-1 (or the pseudogene TRBV3-2) with TRBJ2-5; a possible D gene is TRBD2 (6 bases). Deletions cut 4 bases from V and 5 bases from J, with 17 bases between. CDR3 length equals 15 residues. Germline assignment: CDR1 LGHDT and CDR2 YNNKEL (reference sequence). DNA of the CDR3: TGTGCCAGCAGCCCCCCTGGAGGGGCGGGGGAGACCCAGTACTTC. As protein: CASSPPGGAGETQYF.

The chain couples TRBV11-1 to TRBJ2-1, with TRBD2 matching over 11 bases. The CDR3 has 15 residues. The junction had 6 bases not matched to a gene; V was cut back by 5 bases and J by 6 bases. Germline V CDR1 and CDR2: SGHAT, FQDESV (reference sequence). For the CDR3, the DNA is TGTGCCAGCAGCCAGGGGACTAGCGGCCCCAATGAGCAGTTCTTC. Its protein is CASSQGTSGPNEQFF.

The chain has TRBV30 and TRBJ2-2, with 9 bases aligning to TRBD2. The CDR3 loop spans 15 amino acids. The germline CDR1 and CDR2 sequences are GTSNPN and SVGIG (reference sequence). V shed 8 bases, J shed 4 bases, and the junction held 11 bases outside the gene matches. The CDR3 region is CARSPSGGITGELFF. CDR3 DNA sequence: TGTGCCCGGTCACCGAGCGGGGGGATCACCGGGGAGCTGTTTTTT.

This chain joins TRBV7-9 and TRBJ2-3; D unclear. The V and J ends lost 3 bases and 4 bases respectively, with 11 bases between them. CDR1 and CDR2 (germline): SEHNR, FQNEAQ (reference sequence). CDR3 length: 14 residues. The CDR3 loop is CASSFSISADTQYF. The CDR3 region has the DNA TGTGCCAGCAGCTTCTCTATCAGCGCAGATACGCAGTATTTT.

This chain connects TRBV20-1 to TRBJ2-7, with D possibly matching TRBD2 (6 bases). Germline V gives CDR1 DFQATT, CDR2 SNEGSKA (reference sequence). Trimming left V 4 bases short and J 7 bases short, with 11 bases between. This CDR3 region has 11 residues. The CDR3 DNA reads as TGCAGTGCTAATCTAGCGAGGGAGCAGTACTTC. Translation gives CSANLAREQYF.

CDR3 sequence: CASSQDRGGYEQYF. CDR3 bases: TGTGCCAGCAGCCAGGACAGGGGAGGCTACGAGCAGTACTTC. The chain combines TRBV5-4 with TRBJ2-7; 9 nucleotides match TRBD1. The CDR3 runs 14 residues. J gave up 3 bases and V 4 bases, and 5 bases lay outside the gene matches. The germline V gene has CDR1 SGHNT and CDR2 YYREEE (reference sequence). Full variable domain (outside the CDR3, taken from reference TRBV5-4 and TRBJ2-7): ETGVTQSPTHLIKTRGQQVTLRCSSQSGHNTVSWYQQALGQGPQFIFQYYREEENGRGNFPPRFSGLQFPNYSSELNVNALELDDSALYLCASSQDRGGYEQYFGPGTRLTVT.

V is TRBV28 and J is TRBJ2-5; D is possibly TRBD1 (6 bases). Germline-derived CDR1 and CDR2 are MDHEN and SYDVKM. The CDR3 is 11 amino acids. V lost 5 bases and J 9 bases, leaving 10 bases between the germline ends. CDR3 sequence: CASSLGTPQYF. Here the CDR3 DNA reads TGTGCCAGCAGTCTAGGGACACCCCAGTACTTC. Variable domain in full (rest from reference TRBV28 and TRBJ2-5): DVKVTQSSRYLVKRTGEKVFLECVQDMDHENMFWYRQDPGLGLRLIYFSYDVKMKEKGDIPEGYSVSREKKERFSLILESASTNQTSMYLCASSLGTPQYFGPGTRLLVL.

This clone was detected a few times. The chain couples TRBV7-9 to TRBJ2-7; a possible D gene is TRBD1 (6 bases). Deletions cut 2 bases from V and 0 bases from J, with 14 bases between. This CDR3 contains 16 residues. Germline V gene sequence: CDR1 SEHNR, CDR2 FQNEAQ (reference sequence). CDR3 sequence reads: CASSLNNRARSYEQYF. In DNA, the CDR3 is TGTGCCAGCAGCTTAAACAACAGGGCCCGCTCCTACGAGCAGTACTTC.

The V and J genes are TRBV11-2 and TRBJ2-7; D remains unclear. V lost 5 bases to trimming and J lost 1 base, with 12 bases between them. The CDR3 totals 14 residues. Germline V lookup: CDR1 SGHAT, CDR2 FQNNGV. The CDR3 loop is CASSQSTGSYEQYF. CDR3 bases: TGTGCCAGCAGCCAATCTACCGGGTCCTACGAGCAGTACTTC.

V is TRBV5-3 and J is TRBJ1-5, with D unresolved. TRBV5-3 is noted as an ORF with a role that remains uncertain. The V end lost 3 bases, the J end lost 2 bases, and 3 bases lay between the germline ends. The CDR3 is made up of 12 amino acids. The CDR3 sequence is CARSWRNQPQHF. The CDR3 DNA reads TGTGCCAGAAGCTGGCGCAATCAGCCCCAGCATTTT.

CDR3 nucleotide sequence: TGTGCCTGGACAGGGGGCCACTCCTACAATGAGCAGTTCTTC. It encodes CAWTGGHSYNEQFF. The V and J genes are TRBV30 and TRBJ2-1, with 8 bases fitting TRBD1. The V gene end was trimmed by 4 bases and the J gene end by 0 bases; junction bases not matched to a gene: 2. The V gene's germline CDR1 is GTSNPN and CDR2 SVGIG (reference sequence). The CDR3 runs to 14 residues. Drawing the rest from reference TRBV30 and TRBJ2-1, the complete variable domain is SQTIHQWPATLVQPVGSPLSLECTVEGTSNPNLYWYRQAAGRGLQLLFYSVGIGQISSEVPQNLSASRPQDRQFILSSKKLLLSDSGFYLCAWTGGHSYNEQFFGPGTRLTVL.

This clone was picked up one time. The genes are TRBV19 and TRBJ1-3; unclear D gene. The CDR3 consists of 14 residues. Deletions cut 7 bases from V and 4 bases from J, with 14 bases between. The germline V gene encodes CDR1 LNHDA and CDR2 SQIVND (reference sequence). CDR3 amino acids: CASNSLSWGNTIYF. CDR3 DNA sequence: TGTGCCAGTAACAGCCTCTCCTGGGGAAACACCATATATTTT.

This chain connects TRBV6-5 to TRBJ2-7, with 10 bases aligning to TRBD1. Trimming at V came to 6 bases and at J to 5 bases, leaving 1 base not matched to a gene. CDR1 MNHEY and CDR2 SVGAGI come from the germline V gene. The CDR3 is made up of 12 amino acids. CDR3 DNA sequence: TGTGCCAGCAGGACAGGGGGCAACGAGCAGTACTTC. Residues: CASRTGGNEQYF.

This chain connects TRBV5-8 to TRBJ2-2, with 12 bases aligning to TRBD2. From germline, CDR1 is SGHTS and CDR2 YDEGEE. This CDR3 region has 15 residues. The trim removed 5 bases at V and 5 bases at J, leaving 4 bases unmatched. CDR3 sequence: CASRLAGGLTGELFF. The DNA of the CDR3 is TGTGCCAGCAGACTAGCGGGGGGCCTAACCGGGGAGCTGTTTTTT.

This clone was observed a handful of times. V usage is TRBV7-9 and J usage is TRBJ2-3, with TRBD1 matching 7 bases. After removal of 5 bases from V and 3 bases from J, the junction contained 8 bases not matched to a gene. CDR1 and CDR2 from the germline V gene are SEHNR and FQNEAQ (reference sequence). The CDR3 has 15 amino acids. CDR3 amino acids: CASSPPGQKTDTQYF. The CDR3 DNA is TGTGCCAGCAGCCCTCCGGGACAGAAAACAGATACGCAGTATTTT.

The chain recombines TRBV30 with TRBJ2-7; 8 bases align to TRBD2. CDR3 length equals 15 residues. V lost 0 bases and J lost 7; bases outside the gene matches: 11. In germline, CDR1 is GTSNPN, CDR2 SVGIG (reference sequence). CDR3 protein: CAWSVEVGGRSEQYF. CDR3 sequence (DNA): TGTGCCTGGAGTGTAGAGGTCGGCGGGAGGTCGGAGCAGTACTTC.

The chain combines TRBV5-1 with TRBJ2-2, with 8 bases identical to TRBD2. The CDR3 sequence is 16 residues long. Germline CDR1 and CDR2: SGHRS and YFSETQ. Trimming at V came to 0 bases and at J to 3 bases, leaving 4 bases not matched to a gene. The CDR3 sequence: CASSLDGRGDTGELFF. The DNA for the CDR3 is TGCGCCAGCAGCTTGGACGGGAGGGGGGACACCGGGGAGCTGTTTTTT.

This chain joins TRBV15 and TRBJ2-4; 7 positions match TRBD1. Unmatched junction bases numbered 5, after V lost 3 bases and J lost 0 bases. Per the germline V gene, CDR1 is LNHNV and CDR2 is YYDKDF (reference sequence). The CDR3 consists of 16 residues. The CDR3 spells CATSRAGGSAKNIQYF. CDR3 sequence (DNA): TGTGCCACCAGCAGGGCAGGGGGATCAGCCAAAAACATTCAGTACTTC.

Only one count was recorded for this clone. V is TRBV9 and J is TRBJ2-5; 7 nucleotides line up with TRBD2. The CDR3 covers 14 residues. The trim removed 2 bases at V and 3 bases at J, leaving 4 bases unmatched. CDR1 and CDR2 from the germline V gene are SGDLS and YYNGEE. The DNA of the CDR3 is TGTGCCAGCAGCGTCGGGACTATCAAAGAGACCCAGTACTTC. Protein sequence: CASSVGTIKETQYF.

V gene TRBV2 combines with J gene TRBJ1-4, with D possibly being TRBD1 (5 bases). CDR1 and CDR2 (germline): SNHLY, FYNNEI. Trimming removed 4 bases at V and 8 bases at J, with 11 bases between. This CDR3 comprises 13 residues. This CDR3 is CASSVGAGEKLFF. CDR3 coding DNA: TGTGCCAGCAGTGTTGGGGCTGGGGAAAAACTGTTTTTT. The full variable domain, completed using reference TRBV2 and TRBJ1-4, is EPEVTQTPSHQVTQMGQEVILRCVPISNHLYFYWYRQILGQKVEFLVSFYNNEISEKSEIFDDQFSVERPDGSNFTLKIRSTKLEDSAMYFCASSVGAGEKLFFGSGTQLSVL.

The chain carries TRBV7-8 and TRBJ1-1; D remains ambiguous. Germline values: CDR1 SGHVS, CDR2 FQNEAQ. The CDR3 sequence is 14 residues long. V lost 8 bases and J 1 base, leaving 14 bases between the germline ends. The CDR3: CASSLGVWNTEAFF. CDR3 DNA sequence: TGTGCCAGCTCCCTCGGGGTTTGGAACACTGAAGCTTTCTTT.

Notes on this clone: A junction boundary mismatches the germline segment, possibly from a read error. The chain employs TRBV7-7 and TRBJ2-1; D call uncertain. The CDR3 is 13 amino acids. Germline-derived CDR1 and CDR2 are SSHAT and FNYEAQ (reference sequence). The CDR3 loop reads CASSTRGVDEQFF. CDR3 bases: TGTGCTAGCAGCACCCGAGGAGTCGATGAGCAGTTCTTC. The full variable domain, rest sourced from reference TRBV7-7 and TRBJ2-1, is GAGVSQSPRYKVTKRGQDVTLRCDPISSHATLYWYQQALGQGPEFLTYFNYEAQPDKSGLPSDRFSAERPEGSISTLTIQRTEQRDSAMYRCASSTRGVDEQFFGPGTRLTVL.

The genes are TRBV19 and TRBJ2-3; the D gene is possibly TRBD2 (6 bases). Germline CDR1 and CDR2: LNHDA and SQIVND (reference sequence). The CDR3 runs to 15 residues. The germline V and J ends were trimmed by 4 bases and 8 bases, with 19 bases remaining between them. CDR3: CASSTSGTQGGTQYF. As DNA, the CDR3 is TGTGCCAGTAGTACGTCCGGGACCCAGGGAGGTACGCAGTATTTT.

In DNA form, the CDR3 reads TGTGCCACCAGCAGGGGACAGGGGAGCTCCTACGAGCAGTACTTC. Protein sequence: CATSRGQGSSYEQYF. This sequence joins TRBV15 and TRBJ2-7, with 10 bases aligning to TRBD1. The germline V gene encodes CDR1 LNHNV and CDR2 YYDKDF (reference sequence). The CDR3 is 15 residues long. The ends lost 3 bases at V and 0 bases at J; junction bases unmatched: 2.

The chain couples TRBV18 to TRBJ2-2, with D hard to call. The CDR3 sequence is 12 residues long. V shed 4 bases and J shed 7 bases, with 7 bases lying between them. Germline values: CDR1 KGHSH, CDR2 LQKENI. CDR3 DNA: TGTGCCAGCTCACAAATAAACGGGGAGCTGTTTTTT. This encodes CASSQINGELFF. The complete variable domain, with remaining parts taken from reference TRBV18 and TRBJ2-2, reads NAGVMQNPRHLVRRRGQEARLRCSPMKGHSHVYWYRQLPEEGLKFMVYLQKENIIDESGMPKERFSAEFPKEGPSILRIQQVVRGDSAAYFCASSQINGELFFGEGSRLTVL.

This chain connects TRBV19 to TRBJ1-2; weak D call: TRBD1 (6 bases). Germline lookup yields CDR1 LNHDA and CDR2 SQIVND (reference sequence). CDR3 length: 15 residues. The V and J ends lost 8 bases and 3 bases respectively, with 19 bases between them. For the CDR3, the DNA is TGTGCCAGTTTGCAACCGGGGGGGCGCGACTATGGCTACACCTTC. Translated: CASLQPGGRDYGYTF.

The chain couples TRBV12-3 or TRBV12-4 to TRBJ1-2; TRBD1 matches at 9 bases. V dropped 4 bases and J dropped 8; count of bases not matched to a gene: 5. This CDR3 spans 13 amino acids. In DNA, the CDR3 is TGTGCCAGCAGTTCTTACAGGGGGCAGGGCTACACCTTC. Translated: CASSSYRGQGYTF.

DNA for the CDR3: TGTGCCAGTAGTATAGACATCACAGGGGCCAAAAACATTCAGTACTTC. This encodes CASSIDITGAKNIQYF. The chain combines TRBV19 with TRBJ2-4; TRBD1 might be the D (6 bases). V lost 0 bases and J lost 1, with 10 bases in between. CDR3 length equals 16 residues. Looked up from germline, CDR1 is LNHDA and CDR2 is SQIVND (reference sequence).

The chain couples TRBV15 to TRBJ1-1; the D is unclear. The CDR3 consists of 14 residues. Germline CDR1 LNHNV, CDR2 YYDKDF (reference sequence). The V end was cut by 0 bases, the J end by 1 base, with 6 bases between. The CDR3 DNA sequence: TGTGCCACCAGCAGAGAGCCGGGGAACACTGAAGCTTTCTTT. Protein sequence: CATSREPGNTEAFF.

V is TRBV27 and J is TRBJ2-2; TRBD1 matches 8 bases. After removal of 2 bases from V and 6 bases from J, the junction contained 5 bases not matched to a gene. The CDR3 extends over 15 amino acids. Looked up from germline, CDR1 is MNHEY and CDR2 is SMNVEV (reference sequence). This chain's CDR3 is CASSLAQQGAGELFF. In DNA, the CDR3 is TGTGCCAGCAGTTTAGCGCAACAGGGGGCCGGGGAGCTGTTTTTT.

CDR3 region: CASSLIPGQGYNEQFF. Here the CDR3 DNA reads TGTGCCAGCAGCTTAATTCCGGGACAGGGGTACAATGAGCAGTTCTTC. This chain joins TRBV7-2 and TRBJ2-1; TRBD1 matches 10 bases. The J segment lost 4 bases and the V segment lost 2 bases, leaving 5 bases of the junction unmatched. This CDR3 has 16 amino acids. CDR1 is SGHTA and CDR2 is FQGNSA in the germline V gene.